This TCR beta chain was sequenced for a study of blood T cell repertoires in COVID-19. The overall study: The United States, Italy and Spain provided the acute and convalescent COVID-19 samples. The analysed material was cDNA or gDNA that came from T cells, B-cell-depleted T cells, or PBMCs.

A Seattle source enrolled patients during active infection and followed them longitudinally. The germline CDR1 and CDR2 sequences are MNHEY and SVGAGI. V dropped 0 bases and J dropped 2 bases, with 10 bases sitting between them. The CDR3 is 16 residues long. This clone was detected a few times. Under the authors' procedure: Reference gene primer amplification yielded estimated nucleated cell counts. Only in-frame clones appear in the TCRdb table, and some are missing; sequencing was by immunoSEQ multiplex PCR. D and trimming were read from the DNA, whereas the V and J calls and clone size are those reported in that table. The data show some 200,000 clones, roughly 85% seen once.

The rearrangement joins TRBV6-5 to TRBJ2-2, with D tentatively TRBD1 (5 bases). This TCR was sampled from a woman in her 70s with COVID-19, enrolled during active disease. Material for sequencing was peripheral blood. As DNA, the CDR3 is TGTGCCAGCAGTTACTCGATGGACATTAACACCGGGGAGCTGTTTTTT. As protein: CASSYSMDINTGELFF.